The entry below describes one TCR beta chain. In the original processing: Estimation of nucleated cell counts was performed using reference gene primer amplification. Clones were read by immunoSEQ multiplex PCR, and TCRdb kept only the in-frame ones, dropping some. That table furnishes V, J and clone size, whereas the DNA furnished D and trimming. Among roughly 120,000 clones, approximately 82% were seen once, and the ten largest hold roughly 2.4%. The sample belongs to a study of blood T cell repertoires in COVID-19. This CDR3 contains 15 residues. V shed 5 bases, J shed 2 bases, and the junction held 5 bases outside the gene matches. Germline CDR1 and CDR2: PRHDT and FYEKMQ (reference sequence).

The sequenced material came from peripheral blood. The sequence derives from a man aged 30 to 45 with acute or convalescent COVID-19. The rearrangement joins TRBV13 to TRBJ1-3; 8 nucleotides match TRBD1. The CDR3 loop is CASSQDRGPGNTIYF. The CDR3, as DNA: TGTGCCAGCAGCCAAGACAGGGGCCCTGGAAACACCATATATTTT.